The sequence of this T cell receptor beta chain was determined in a study of chemoradiotherapy in HPV16-positive cancers. Background on the study: Candidate HPV-specific clones and shared TCR motifs came from two HPV16-positive patients. General study results and limits: Candidate HPV-specific clones and E7-related TCR motifs grew in tumor during treatment.

As to this clone: Its antigen remains unknown.

CDR1 and CDR2 (germline): ENHRY, SYGVKD. The CDR3 runs to 16 residues. The V end was cut by 0 bases, the J end by 5 bases, with 14 bases between. The data were produced by immunoSEQ multiplex PCR, yet TCRdb's version contains in-frame clones alone and is incomplete. The sample holds approximately 9,500 clones; 80% to 85% are singletons and the top ten take roughly 14%. The chain couples TRBV10-3 to TRBJ1-5, with D perhaps TRBD1 (5 bases). The source material was tumor tissue, sampled from a patient who underwent chemoradiotherapy. This receptor was taken from a human donor with HPV-associated anogenital cancer. The CDR3 sequence: CAISESVWGGDQPQHF. The CDR3 bases are TGTGCCATCAGTGAGTCGGTCTGGGGGGGAGATCAGCCCCAGCATTTT.